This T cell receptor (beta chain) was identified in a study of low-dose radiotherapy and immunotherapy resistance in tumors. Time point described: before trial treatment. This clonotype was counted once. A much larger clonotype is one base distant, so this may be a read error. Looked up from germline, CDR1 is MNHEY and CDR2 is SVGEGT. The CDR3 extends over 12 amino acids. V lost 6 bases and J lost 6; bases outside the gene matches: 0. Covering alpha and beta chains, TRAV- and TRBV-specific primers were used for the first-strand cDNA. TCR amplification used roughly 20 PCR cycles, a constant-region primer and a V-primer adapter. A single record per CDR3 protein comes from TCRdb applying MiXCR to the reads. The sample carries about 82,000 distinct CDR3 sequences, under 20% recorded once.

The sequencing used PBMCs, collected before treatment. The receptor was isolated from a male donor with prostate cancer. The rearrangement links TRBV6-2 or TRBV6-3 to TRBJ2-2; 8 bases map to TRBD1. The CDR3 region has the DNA TGTGCCAGCAGACAGGGGGCCGGGGAGCTGTTTTTT. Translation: CASRQGAGELFF.